Sequencing of this TCR beta chain was carried out in a study of blood T cells in healthy people across ages. Regarding the study as a whole: Donor CMV status was unknown, possibly confounding expanded clonotype changes.

Investigators took 8 to 10 milliliters of peripheral blood from every donor. They isolated at least 6.5 million PBMCs from each sample. Then a second PCR, running roughly 7 to 11 cycles, was carried out with a sample-barcoded 5' primer and a J-beta primer mix. Each CDR3 protein gets one entry after TCRdb re-called the 5' RACE reads with MiXCR. This sample has approximately 1,700,000 distinct CDR3 sequences, with about two fifths found just once. This clonotype was counted only a few times. Its antigen remains unidentified. Sequencing used blood. The sequence was obtained from a human donor in good health.

The CDR3 sequence is CASSYLRQGTGELFF. The CDR3 bases are TGTGCCAGCAGTTACTTGAGACAGGGGACCGGGGAGCTGTTTTTT. This chain uses TRBV6-5 with TRBJ2-2; 8 nucleotides line up with TRBD1. Germline assignment: CDR1 MNHEY and CDR2 SVGAGI. CDR3 length equals 15 residues. The V gene end was trimmed by 1 base and the J gene end by 5 bases; junction bases not matched to a gene: 3.